This T cell receptor (beta chain) originates from a study of blood T cell repertoires in COVID-19 (dated by TCRdb to the early 2020s). Study-wide context: The collaborator samples originated in the United States, Italy and Spain and spanned the acute and convalescent phases of COVID-19. The material from the prospective study consisted of cDNA or gDNA derived from T cells, B-cell-depleted T cells, or PBMCs. Subjects who had been exposed to COVID-19, were actively infected with it, or had recovered from it provided the deeply sampled blood TCRbeta repertoires that made up the dataset. A freely available public database, intended as a resource for researchers studying the immune response to SARS-CoV-2, is where the repertoires were released. The samples were drawn from the first 160 participants of the ongoing ImmuneRACE study and from 1,254 subjects provided by 6 global collaborators. Sample metadata almost always included a de-identified subject ID, COVID-19 status, age in years and sex. Where available, HLA class I and class II types were obtained from metadata supplied by the sample provider rather than from assay-based typing.

Based on the germline V gene, the CDR1 and CDR2 sequences are SNHLY and FYNNEI. Trimming removed 7 bases from V and 11 bases from J; the gene matches leave 14 bases unexplained. The CDR3 sequence holds 15 residues, the cysteine and phenylalanine included. The CDR3 DNA has 45 bases and is translated from base 1. Points the paper makes about the study in general: Clinical and demographic metadata were provided uncurated, with the amount varying by source and participant.

Comment on this clone: No antigen is known for it. Per-base qualities were not stored, and no clone one base away is much larger.

The immunoSEQ Assay, a bias-controlled multiplex PCR, was used to amplify TCRbeta CDR3 regions from genomic DNA. On the study's bioinformatics: The number of nucleated cells in each sample was estimated by amplification of reference gene primers within the assay. Sequence reads were collapsed and filtered to measure the absolute abundance of every unique TCRbeta CDR3 rearrangement. For each sample, productive Simpson clonality was calculated as the square root of Simpson's diversity index across productive rearrangements. TCRdb took over this immuneACCESS table, retaining in-frame rearrangements with V and J assigned. Such tables are incomplete; in checked studies, under half of the missing clones stem from an unresolved V gene, and the remainder is unexplained. V, J and clone size are those of that table, while D and trimming were read from the DNA. Counted in this sample were about 190,000 clones; about nine tenths of them appeared once. The ten largest clones add up to about 1% of the sample.

Whole blood was collected in K2EDTA tubes by collaborating institutions according to the institutions' own protocols. For TCRbeta analysis, collaborator samples were shipped as frozen whole blood, as isolated PBMCs, or as DNA extracted from either sample type. Sequencing input: peripheral blood. The origin of this receptor is a man younger than 45 with acute or convalescent COVID-19. The chain is encoded by TRBV2 joined to TRBJ2-1, with TRBD2 identical over 10 junction bases. The nucleotide sequence is given as TGTGCCAGCAATCGGGGGGTTCTAGCGGGAGTACAGCAGTTCTTC. Its protein product is CASNRGVLAGVQQFF.